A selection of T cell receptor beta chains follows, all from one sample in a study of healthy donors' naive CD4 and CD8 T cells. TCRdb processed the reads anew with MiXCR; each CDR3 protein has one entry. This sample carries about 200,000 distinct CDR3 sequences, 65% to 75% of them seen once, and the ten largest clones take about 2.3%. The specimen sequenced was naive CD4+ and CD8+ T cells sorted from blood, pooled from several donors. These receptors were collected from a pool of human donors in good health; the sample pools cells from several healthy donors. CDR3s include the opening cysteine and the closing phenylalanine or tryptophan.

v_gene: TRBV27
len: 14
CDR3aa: CASSRDRVYNEQFF

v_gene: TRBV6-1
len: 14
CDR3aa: CASSEVELWWAQYF

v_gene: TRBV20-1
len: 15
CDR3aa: CSARDVIAGDYEQYF

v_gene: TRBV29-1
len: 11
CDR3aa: CSVGVWETQYF

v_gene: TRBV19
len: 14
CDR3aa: CASTRDRGNTEAFF

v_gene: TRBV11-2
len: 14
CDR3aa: CASSAGLAPETQYF

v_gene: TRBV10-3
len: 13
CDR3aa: CAIQGAVNTEAFF

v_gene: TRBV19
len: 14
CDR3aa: CASRLTSSNQPQHF

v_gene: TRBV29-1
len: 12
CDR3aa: CSVDSLYNEQFF

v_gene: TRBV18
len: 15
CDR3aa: CASSPLAGSTDTQYF

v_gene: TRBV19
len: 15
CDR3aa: CASSITSGTPYEQYF